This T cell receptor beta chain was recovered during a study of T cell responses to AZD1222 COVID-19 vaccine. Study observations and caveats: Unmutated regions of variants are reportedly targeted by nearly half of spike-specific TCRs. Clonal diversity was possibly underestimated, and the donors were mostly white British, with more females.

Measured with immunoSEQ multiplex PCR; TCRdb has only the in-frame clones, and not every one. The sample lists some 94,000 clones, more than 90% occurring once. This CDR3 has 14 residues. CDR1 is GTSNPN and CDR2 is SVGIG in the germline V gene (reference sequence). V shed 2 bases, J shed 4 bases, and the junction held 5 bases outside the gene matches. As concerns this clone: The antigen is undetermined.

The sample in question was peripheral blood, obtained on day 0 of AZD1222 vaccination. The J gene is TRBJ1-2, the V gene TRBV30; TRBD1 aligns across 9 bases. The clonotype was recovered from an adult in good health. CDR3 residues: CAWSRQGGLYGYTF. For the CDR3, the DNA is TGTGCCTGGAGTCGACAGGGGGGCCTCTATGGCTACACCTTC.